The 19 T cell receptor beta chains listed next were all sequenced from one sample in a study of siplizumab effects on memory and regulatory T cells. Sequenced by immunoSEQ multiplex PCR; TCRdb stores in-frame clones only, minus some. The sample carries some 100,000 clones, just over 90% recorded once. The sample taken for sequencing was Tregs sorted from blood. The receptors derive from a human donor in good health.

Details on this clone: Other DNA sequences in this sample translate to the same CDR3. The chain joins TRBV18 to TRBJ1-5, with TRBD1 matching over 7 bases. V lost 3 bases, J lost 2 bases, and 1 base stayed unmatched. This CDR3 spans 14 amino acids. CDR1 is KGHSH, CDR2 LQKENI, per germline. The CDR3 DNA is TGTGCCAGCTCACCCACAGGGGGCAATCAGCCCCAGCATTTT. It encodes CASSPTGGNQPQHF.

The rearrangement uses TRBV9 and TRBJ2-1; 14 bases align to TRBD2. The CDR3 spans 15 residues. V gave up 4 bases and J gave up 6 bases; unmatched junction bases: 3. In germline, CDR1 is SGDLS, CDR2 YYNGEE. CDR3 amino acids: CASSTGTSGGNEQFF. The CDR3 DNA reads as TGTGCCAGCAGCACCGGGACTAGCGGGGGCAATGAGCAGTTCTTC.

The CDR3: CSVARWSEAFF. For the CDR3, the DNA is TGCAGTGTCGCTAGGTGGTCTGAAGCTTTCTTT. The V call is TRBV20-1, the J call TRBJ1-1, with D uncertain. With 7 bases removed from V and 6 bases from J, the gap between germline ends came to 12 bases. This CDR3 is 11 amino acids long. CDR1 is DFQATT, CDR2 SNEGSKA, per germline (reference sequence).

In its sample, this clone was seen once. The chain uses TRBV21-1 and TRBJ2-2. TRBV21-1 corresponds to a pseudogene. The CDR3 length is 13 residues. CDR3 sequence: CASSNENTGELFF. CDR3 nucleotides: TGTGCCAGCAGCAACGAGAACACCGGGGAGCTGTTTTTT.

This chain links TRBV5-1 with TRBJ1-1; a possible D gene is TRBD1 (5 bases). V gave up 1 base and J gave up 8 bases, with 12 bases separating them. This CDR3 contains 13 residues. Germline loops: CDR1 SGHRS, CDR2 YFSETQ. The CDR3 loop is CASSLILRGEAFF. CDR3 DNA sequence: TGCGCCAGCAGCTTGATCCTCCGGGGCGAAGCTTTCTTT.

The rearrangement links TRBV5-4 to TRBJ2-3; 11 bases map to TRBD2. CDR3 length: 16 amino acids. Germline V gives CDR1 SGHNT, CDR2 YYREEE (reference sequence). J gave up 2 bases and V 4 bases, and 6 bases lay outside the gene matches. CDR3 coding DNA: TGTGCCAGCAGCCCAGGACTAGCGGGTTACACAGATACGCAGTATTTT. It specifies CASSPGLAGYTDTQYF.

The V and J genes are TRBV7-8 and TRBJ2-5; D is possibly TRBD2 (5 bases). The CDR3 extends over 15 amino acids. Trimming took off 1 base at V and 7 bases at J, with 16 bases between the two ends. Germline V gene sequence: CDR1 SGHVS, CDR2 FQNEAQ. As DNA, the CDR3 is TGTGCCAGCAGCTTAGTTGCGGGTTATTTAATGACCCAGTACTTC. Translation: CASSLVAGYLMTQYF.

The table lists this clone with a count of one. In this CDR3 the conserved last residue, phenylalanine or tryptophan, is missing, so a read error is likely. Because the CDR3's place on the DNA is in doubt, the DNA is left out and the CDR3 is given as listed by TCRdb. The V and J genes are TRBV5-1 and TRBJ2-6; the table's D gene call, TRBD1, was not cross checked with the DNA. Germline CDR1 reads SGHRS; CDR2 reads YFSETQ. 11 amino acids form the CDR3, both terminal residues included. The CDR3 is CASSLEQGSYL.

CDR3 sequence: CASSLGQGSSNTGELFF. Here the CDR3 DNA reads TGCGCCAGCAGCCTGGGACAGGGAAGTTCGAACACCGGGGAGCTGTTTTTT. This chain links TRBV5-1 with TRBJ2-2; 9 nucleotides align to TRBD1. The CDR3 sequence is 17 residues long. CDR1 and CDR2 from the germline V gene are SGHRS and YFSETQ. V was clipped by 4 bases and J by 0 bases; unmatched bases: 7.

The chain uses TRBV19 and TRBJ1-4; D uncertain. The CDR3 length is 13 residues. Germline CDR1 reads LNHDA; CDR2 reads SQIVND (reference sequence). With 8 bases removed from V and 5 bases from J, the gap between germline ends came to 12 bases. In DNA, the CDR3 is TGTGCCAGTCGCAGGCCTTTGAATGAAAAACTGTTTTTT. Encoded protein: CASRRPLNEKLFF.

This CDR3 reads CASSYGLAQVGETQYF. The CDR3 DNA follows: TGTGCCAGCAGCTACGGACTGGCCCAGGTGGGAGAGACCCAGTACTTC. The V call is TRBV7-9, the J call TRBJ2-5; the D gene is possibly TRBD2 (5 bases). Per germline, CDR1 SEHNR and CDR2 FQNEAQ (reference sequence). CDR3 length equals 16 residues. V was trimmed by 4 bases and J by 4 bases, leaving 19 bases between them.

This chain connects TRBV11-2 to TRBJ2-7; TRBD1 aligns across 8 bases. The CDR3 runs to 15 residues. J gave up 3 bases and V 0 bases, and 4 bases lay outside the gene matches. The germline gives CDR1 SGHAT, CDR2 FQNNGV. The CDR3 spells CASSLDLQGVYEQYF. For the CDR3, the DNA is TGTGCCAGCAGCTTAGACTTACAGGGGGTCTACGAGCAGTACTTC.

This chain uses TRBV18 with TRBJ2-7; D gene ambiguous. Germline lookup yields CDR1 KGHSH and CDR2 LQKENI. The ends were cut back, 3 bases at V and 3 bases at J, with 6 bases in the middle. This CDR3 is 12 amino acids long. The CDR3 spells CASSPTLYEQYF. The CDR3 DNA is TGTGCCAGCTCACCTACCCTCTACGAGCAGTACTTC.

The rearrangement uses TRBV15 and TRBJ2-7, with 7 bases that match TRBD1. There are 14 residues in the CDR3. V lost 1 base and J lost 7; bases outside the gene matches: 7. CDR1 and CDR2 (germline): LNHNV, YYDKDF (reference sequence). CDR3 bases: TGTGCCACCAGCAGAGGGGGACAGACTTGGGAGCAGTACTTC. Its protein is CATSRGGQTWEQYF.

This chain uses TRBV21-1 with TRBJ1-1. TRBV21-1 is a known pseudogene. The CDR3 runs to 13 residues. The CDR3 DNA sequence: TGTGCCAGCAGCAAAGTCGGGGTTCCTGAAGCTTTCTTT. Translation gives CASSKVGVPEAFF.

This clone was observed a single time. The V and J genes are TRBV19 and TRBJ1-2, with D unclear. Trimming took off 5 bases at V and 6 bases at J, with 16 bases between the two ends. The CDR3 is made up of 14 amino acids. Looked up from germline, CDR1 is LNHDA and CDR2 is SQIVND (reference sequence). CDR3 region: CASSPHRGTDGYTF. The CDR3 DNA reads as TGTGCCAGTAGTCCCCACCGTGGCACAGATGGCTACACCTTC.

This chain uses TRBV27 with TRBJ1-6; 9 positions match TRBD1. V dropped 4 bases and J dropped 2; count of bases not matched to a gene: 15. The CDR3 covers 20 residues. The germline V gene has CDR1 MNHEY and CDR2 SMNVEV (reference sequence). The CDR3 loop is CASSSMPGQGTDPYNSPLHF. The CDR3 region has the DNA TGTGCCAGCAGTTCCATGCCCGGACAGGGGACGGATCCCTATAATTCACCCCTCCACTTT.

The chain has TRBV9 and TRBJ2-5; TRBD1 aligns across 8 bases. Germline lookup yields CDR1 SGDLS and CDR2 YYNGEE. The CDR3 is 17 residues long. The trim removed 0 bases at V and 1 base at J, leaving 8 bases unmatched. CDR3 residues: CASSVGDRIESQETQYF. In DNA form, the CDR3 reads TGTGCCAGCAGCGTAGGGGACAGGATCGAGTCCCAAGAGACCCAGTACTTC.

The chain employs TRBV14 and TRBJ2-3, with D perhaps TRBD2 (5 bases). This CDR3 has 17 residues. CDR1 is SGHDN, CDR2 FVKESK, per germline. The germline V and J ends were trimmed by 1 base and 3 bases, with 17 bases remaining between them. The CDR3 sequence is CASSQAGRPWRTDTQYF. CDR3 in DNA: TGTGCCAGCAGCCAAGCGGGCCGGCCATGGAGGACAGATACGCAGTATTTT.